This T cell receptor (beta chain) was documented in a study of identical twins. The trim removed 2 bases at V and 6 bases at J, leaving 4 bases unmatched. The germline V gene encodes CDR1 MNHEY and CDR2 SVGAGI. There are 14 residues in the CDR3. This clonotype was counted at least ten times. TCRdb independently ran MiXCR on the 5' RACE reads; one entry per CDR3 protein. Seen here are roughly 700,000 distinct CDR3 sequences, roughly 8% observed once, and the top ten hold 0.8% to 1%. A further study also used this sample, focusing on yellow fever vaccine responses in identical twins.

The receptor comes from a woman aged 18-29 years in good health. Sequenced: PBMCs. This sequence joins TRBV6-5 and TRBJ2-7; 10 nucleotides match TRBD1. CDR3 sequence: CASSYGTGAAEQYF. Written as DNA, the CDR3 is TGTGCCAGCAGTTACGGGACAGGGGCTGCCGAGCAGTACTTC.